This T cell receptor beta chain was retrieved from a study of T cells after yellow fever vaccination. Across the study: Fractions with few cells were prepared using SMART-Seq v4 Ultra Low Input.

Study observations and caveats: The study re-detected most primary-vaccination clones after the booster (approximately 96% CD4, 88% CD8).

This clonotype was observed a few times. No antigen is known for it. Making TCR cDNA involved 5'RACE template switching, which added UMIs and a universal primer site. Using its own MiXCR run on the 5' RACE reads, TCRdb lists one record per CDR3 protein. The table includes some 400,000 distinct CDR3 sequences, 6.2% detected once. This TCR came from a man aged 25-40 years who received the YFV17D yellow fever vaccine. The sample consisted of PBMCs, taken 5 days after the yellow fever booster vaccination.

CDR3 protein: CASSLGDAQYF. The CDR3 bases are TGTGCCAGCAGCTTAGGGGATGCGCAGTATTTT. The rearrangement joins TRBV7-6 to TRBJ2-3; no clear D gene. CDR1 and CDR2 from the germline V gene are SGHVS and FNYEAQ. The CDR3 runs to 11 residues. Trimming took off 1 base at V and 10 bases at J, with 6 bases between the two ends.